This T cell receptor beta chain was profiled in a study of beta chain features in type 1 diabetes. About the research overall: The examined sorted cells totaled fewer than 140 million across samples. The study, taken as a whole, reports: TCRB CDR3 length was moderately but significantly reduced in all four CD4+ subsets of Type 1 diabetes patients.

Reverse transcribing all isolated RNA meant expressed TCRB transcripts were sequenced. Libraries were prepared by immunoSEQ multiplex PCR; TCRdb keeps only in-frame clonotypes and omits some of them. The sample lists about 150,000 clones; about a tenth were seen once. Populations obtained by sorting all exceeded 95% purity. This clone has only a few counts. Its antigen is not identified. Looked up from germline, CDR1 is SGHAT and CDR2 is FQNNGV. Trimming took 5 bases from V and 6 from J; bases not matched to a gene: 6. The CDR3 sequence is 13 residues long. The gene calls are TRBV11-2 and TRBJ1-1, with 7 bases aligning to TRBD1. This TCR derives from a man in his thirties or forties with type 1 diabetes. Sequenced: central memory CD4+ T cells from blood. The CDR3: CASSLRQGAEAFF. DNA for the CDR3: TGTGCCAGCAGCCTCCGACAGGGAGCTGAAGCTTTCTTT.